These 5 T cell receptor beta chains were all obtained from the same sample, sequenced in a study of CD8 T cells in ankylosing spondylitis. TCRdb recomputed calls from the 5' RACE reads with MiXCR, one row per CDR3 protein. The repertoire holds fewer than 550,000 distinct CDR3 sequences, about 5.7% seen once, with 3% to 4% in the top ten. Study conclusions and caveats: A motif in TCR beta, a set of under ten highly homologous variants, appeared characteristic of ankylosing spondylitis blood.

Antigens for these TCRs are unknown. Material: blood, either unsorted or a sorted T cell fraction (not recorded which). The receptors were sampled from a male donor with ankylosing spondylitis.

This clonotype was observed a single time. The junction does not match germline at one end; this may be a read error. V and J are TRBV12-3 or TRBV12-4 and TRBJ2-1; tentative D call: TRBD2 (6 bases). CDR3 length: 19 residues. CDR3 coding DNA: TGTACCAGCTGTCTCGGGGCTGCCGGGAGTTTAGGGTTCTACAATGAGCAGTTCTTC. It yields the protein CTSCLGAAGSLGFYNEQFF.

The sample holds many counts of this clonotype. The rearrangement joins TRBV4-1 to TRBJ2-7; 9 bases fit TRBD1. Germline lookup yields CDR1 MGHRA and CDR2 YSYEKL. CDR3 length: 17 amino acids. After removal of 3 bases from V and 4 bases from J, the junction contained 13 bases not matched to a gene. CDR3 in amino acids: CASSHVPPPGQGYEQYF. CDR3 nucleotides: TGCGCCAGCAGCCATGTCCCCCCTCCGGGACAGGGTTACGAGCAGTACTTC.

This clonotype was recorded at least ten times. V and J are TRBV5-1 and TRBJ1-1, with no clear D. The CDR3 has 13 amino acids. Trimming removed 4 bases from V and 2 bases from J, with 9 bases in between. Germline lookup yields CDR1 SGHRS and CDR2 YFSETQ. The CDR3 reads CASSGNDNTEAFF. The CDR3 nucleotides are TGCGCCAGCAGCGGAAACGATAACACTGAAGCTTTCTTT. Full variable domain (outside the CDR3, taken from reference TRBV5-1 and TRBJ1-1): KAGVTQTPRYLIKTRGQQVTLSCSPISGHRSVSWYQQTPGQGLQFLFEYFSETQRNKGNFPGRFSGRQFSNSRSEMNVSTLELGDSALYLCASSGNDNTEAFFGQGTRLTVV.

The table lists this clonotype with many counts. The genes are TRBV4-1 and TRBJ2-7; 11 positions agree with TRBD2. The CDR3 loop spans 19 amino acids. Per germline, CDR1 MGHRA and CDR2 YSYEKL. V lost 0 bases, J lost 0 bases, and 10 bases stayed unmatched. CDR3 coding DNA: TGCGCCAGCAGCCAAGATTTCAGGAAAGGACTAGCGGGCTCCTACGAGCAGTACTTC. This encodes CASSQDFRKGLAGSYEQYF.

This clonotype has ten or more counts. The chain recombines TRBV6-5 with TRBJ2-7, with a weak D call TRBD1 (5 bases). This CDR3 is built from 15 residues. Trimming removed 1 base at V and 4 bases at J, with 14 bases between. Germline V gene data show CDR1 as MNHEY and CDR2 as SVGAGI. Here the CDR3 DNA reads TGTGCCAGCAGTTACTTGACAGAAATCGGGTACGAGCAGTACTTC. As protein: CASSYLTEIGYEQYF.